This passage covers 15 T cell receptor beta chains from one sample sequenced in a study of cytomegalovirus exposure and HLA in healthy donors. PCR was performed using 60 Vbeta and 13 Jbeta primers. The repertoire was sequenced with immunoSEQ multiplex PCR; TCRdb's copy has only in-frame clones and lacks some. The sample holds 35,000 to 50,000 clones; 55% to 75% are singletons and the top ten take 9.5% to 15%. Sequenced sample: PBMCs. These receptors all stem from a man aged 60 to 69 in good health and CMV-seropositive.

The chain couples TRBV5-4 to TRBJ2-7, with 12 bases that match TRBD2. Germline V gene lookup returns CDR1 SGHNT and CDR2 YYREEE (reference sequence). This CDR3 contains 17 residues. The V segment lost 0 bases and the J segment 2 bases; nucleotides outside the gene matches: 6. The CDR3 reads CASSLGGTSGFTYEQYF. DNA for the CDR3: TGTGCCAGCAGCTTGGGGGGGACTAGCGGGTTCACCTACGAGCAGTACTTC.

In its sample, this clone was seen a few times. The V gene is TRBV30, the J gene TRBJ1-3; D call uncertain. The CDR3 sequence is 13 residues long. Germline V gene sequence: CDR1 GTSNPN, CDR2 SVGIG (reference sequence). Trimming removed 0 bases at V and 2 bases at J, with 5 bases between. This CDR3 reads CAWSVTTGNTIYF. The CDR3, as DNA: TGTGCCTGGAGTGTAACTACTGGAAACACCATATATTTT.

J is TRBJ2-3 and V is TRBV25-1, with 7 nucleotides matching TRBD1. Germline-derived CDR1 and CDR2 are MGHDK and SYGVNS. CDR3 length: 15 amino acids. V shed 6 bases, J shed 0 bases, and the junction held 6 bases outside the gene matches. The CDR3 reads CASSRDSSSTDTQYF. The CDR3, as DNA: TGTGCCAGCAGCCGGGACAGCTCTAGCACAGATACGCAGTATTTT.

The rearrangement links TRBV7-9 to TRBJ2-1, with 8 bases matching TRBD1. V lost 2 bases, J lost 7 bases, and 10 bases stayed unmatched. Germline CDR1 is SEHNR and CDR2 is FQNEAQ (reference sequence). The CDR3 has 16 residues. The CDR3 loop is CASSLFWQGAQNEQFF. The CDR3, as DNA: TGTGCCAGCAGCTTATTTTGGCAGGGGGCGCAAAATGAGCAGTTCTTC.

This clone was seen more than once but under ten times. This chain uses TRBV6-1 with TRBJ1-2, with D perhaps matching TRBD1 (5 bases). Per germline, CDR1 MNHNS and CDR2 SASEGT. The CDR3 has 14 amino acids. Trimming cost V 2 bases and J 3 bases, with 10 bases left between them. The CDR3 loop reads CASSEIGGDYGYTF. The CDR3 DNA sequence: TGTGCCAGCAGTGAAATCGGGGGTGACTATGGCTACACCTTC.

The rearrangement uses TRBV6-1 and TRBJ1-1; possibly TRBD1 for D (6 bases). Germline V CDR1 and CDR2: MNHNS, SASEGT. The CDR3 is made up of 13 amino acids. CDR3 sequence: CAGGPERNTEAFF. CDR3 coding DNA: TGTGCGGGGGGGCCCGAACGGAACACTGAAGCTTTCTTT.

The chain joins TRBV14 to TRBJ2-1; D unclear. There are 17 residues in the CDR3. V lost 0 bases, J lost 2 bases, and 14 bases lay in between. Germline V lookup: CDR1 SGHDN, CDR2 FVKESK. The CDR3 nucleotides read TGTGCCAGCAGCCAAGAAGGTTCGCTAGTCCCCTACAATGAGCAGTTCTTC. It codes for CASSQEGSLVPYNEQFF.

The chain links TRBV23-1 to TRBJ2-5, with 10 bases lining up with TRBD1. TRBV23-1 is flagged as an ORF with uncertain function. The J segment lost 4 bases and the V segment lost 6 bases, leaving 8 bases of the junction unmatched. This CDR3 is 15 amino acids long. CDR3 protein: CASRGTTGGSETQYF. CDR3 bases: TGCGCCAGCAGGGGGACGACAGGGGGCTCAGAGACCCAGTACTTC.

This chain connects TRBV29-1 to TRBJ2-1; TRBD2 might be the D (6 bases). V was clipped by 7 bases and J by 10 bases, with 14 bases between them. Germline V gene sequence: CDR1 SQVTM, CDR2 ANQGSEA. The CDR3 runs to 11 residues. The CDR3 nucleotides are TGCAGCGCTGGGGGAGGAGAGGAGCAGTTCTTC. It translates to CSAGGGEEQFF.

This chain links TRBV7-9 with TRBJ2-2; tentative D call: TRBD2 (6 bases). From germline, CDR1 is SEHNR and CDR2 FQNEAQ (reference sequence). This CDR3 has 16 residues. Trimming removed 0 bases from V and 5 bases from J, with 13 bases in between. CDR3 DNA: TGTGCCAGCAGCTTAGCCGCGGGGACTGTTACCGGGGAGCTGTTTTTT. This encodes CASSLAAGTVTGELFF.

The chain employs TRBV28 and TRBJ2-3; 7 bases map to TRBD2. Germline assignment: CDR1 MDHEN and CDR2 SYDVKM. After removal of 8 bases from V and 3 bases from J, the junction contained 20 bases not matched to a gene. The CDR3 loop spans 18 amino acids. CDR3 sequence reads: CASAIIGRALRGTDTQYF. The CDR3 DNA is TGTGCCAGCGCAATTATAGGGAGGGCCCTCCGAGGAACAGATACGCAGTATTTT. The variable domain in full, with the rest retrieved from reference TRBV28 and TRBJ2-3, is DVKVTQSSRYLVKRTGEKVFLECVQDMDHENMFWYRQDPGLGLRLIYFSYDVKMKEKGDIPEGYSVSREKKERFSLILESASTNQTSMYLCASAIIGRALRGTDTQYFGPGTRLTVL.

CDR3 nucleotide sequence: TGTGCCAGCAGGGAGGGAGCTTCTGGAAACACCATATATTTT. It specifies CASREGASGNTIYF. V is TRBV28 and J is TRBJ1-3; D is ambiguous. The CDR3 extends over 14 amino acids. Looked up from germline, CDR1 is MDHEN and CDR2 is SYDVKM. Trimming pared 6 bases from V and 1 base from J, leaving 10 bases between. The whole variable domain, filled in from reference TRBV28 and TRBJ1-3, reads DVKVTQSSRYLVKRTGEKVFLECVQDMDHENMFWYRQDPGLGLRLIYFSYDVKMKEKGDIPEGYSVSREKKERFSLILESASTNQTSMYLCASREGASGNTIYFGEGSWLTVV.

The chain carries TRBV6-1 and TRBJ1-2; D is uncertain. V lost 10 bases and J lost 1, with 7 bases in between. Germline CDR1 is MNHNS and CDR2 is SASEGT. The CDR3 consists of 11 residues. CDR3 nucleotide sequence: TGTGCCATCTCACATAACTATGGCTACACCTTC. Translated, it gives CAISHNYGYTF.

This chain's CDR3 is CSVFGGETQYF. The CDR3 coding sequence is TGCAGCGTTTTCGGGGGAGAGACCCAGTACTTC. The rearrangement uses TRBV29-1 and TRBJ2-5, with D possibly TRBD2 on 6 matching bases. Per germline, CDR1 SQVTM and CDR2 ANQGSEA. Trimming shortened V by 5 bases and J by 4 bases, and 8 bases separated the two germline ends. The CDR3 consists of 11 residues.

The rearrangement joins TRBV6-6 to TRBJ2-2; a weak D match, TRBD1 (5 bases). In germline, CDR1 is MNHNY, CDR2 SVGAGI (reference sequence). The V and J ends lost 10 bases and 1 base respectively, with 16 bases between them. This CDR3 spans 15 amino acids. The chain's CDR3 is CATVNGALNTGELFF. In nucleotides, the CDR3 is TGTGCCACTGTAAATGGGGCCCTGAACACCGGGGAGCTGTTTTTT.